Each of the 16 T cell receptor beta chains below was sequenced from the same sample in a study of T-cell memory formation after mild COVID-19 (dated by TCRdb to the early 2020s). Library prep was done by 5' RACE. Sequencing was performed on an Illumina NovaSeq 6000. TCRdb reprocessing: public reads trimmed at Q25 with fastp, clones called with MiXCR, in-frame beta chains kept. Rows are combined by CDR3 protein, so each entry shows the most common genes and DNA. The sample table shows about 340,000 distinct CDR3 sequences, and roughly 13% are seen once. Together, the top ten hold around a fifth of the sample. The sample taken for sequencing was PBMCs or a T cell subset sorted from them (not recorded which). Every receptor here comes from a young man who had mild COVID-19 (a few samples of this study predate the infection). The sample titles of this study are shuffled in the database, so cell type and time point are left out; the donor was told from shared clones.

The chain couples TRBV10-1 to TRBJ2-5, with 7 bases fitting TRBD2. The length of the CDR3 is 16 residues. CDR1 WNHNN and CDR2 SYGVQD come from the germline V gene (reference sequence). Trimming cost V 3 bases and J 1 base; bases outside gene matches: 8. This CDR3 reads CASSEGAGVLQETQYF. DNA of the CDR3: TGCGCCAGCAGTGAAGGGGCGGGGGTACTCCAAGAGACCCAGTACTTC.

This rearrangement joins TRBV7-2 to TRBJ2-1; no clear D gene. The CDR3 has 14 residues. Germline CDR1 reads SGHTA; CDR2 reads FQGNSA. V dropped 0 bases and J dropped 4 bases, with 7 bases sitting between them. The CDR3 spells CASSLAPPYNEQFF. The CDR3, as DNA: TGTGCCAGCAGCTTAGCACCCCCATACAATGAGCAGTTCTTC.

The chain combines TRBV15 with TRBJ1-6; unclear D gene. The CDR3 extends over 15 amino acids. With 0 bases removed from V and 7 bases from J, the gap between germline ends came to 10 bases. CDR1 and CDR2 from the germline V gene are LNHNV and YYDKDF (reference sequence). The CDR3 here is CATSRDRDRNSPLHF. The CDR3 bases are TGTGCCACCAGCAGAGACCGCGATAGAAATTCACCCCTCCACTTT.

This clonotype was detected a few times. The V gene is TRBV5-1, the J gene TRBJ2-7; D ambiguous. V dropped 1 base and J dropped 2 bases, with 7 bases sitting between them. Germline CDR1 and CDR2: SGHRS and YFSETQ. The CDR3 has 13 amino acids. CDR3 sequence: CASSLNNPYEQYF. Written as DNA, the CDR3 is TGCGCCAGCAGCTTGAACAATCCCTACGAGCAGTACTTC.

This clonotype was seen many times. The V call is TRBV20-1, the J call TRBJ1-2; 7 positions agree with TRBD1. The length of the CDR3 is 12 residues. Germline lookup yields CDR1 DFQATT and CDR2 SNEGSKA (reference sequence). The junction had 7 bases not matched to a gene; V was cut back by 6 bases and J by 6 bases. The CDR3 spells CSAPTGTDGYTF. As DNA, the CDR3 is TGCAGTGCGCCGACAGGGACAGATGGCTACACCTTC.

This clonotype was observed a few times. A junction end diverges from the germline sequence, so it may reflect a read error. The chain combines TRBV2 with TRBJ2-2; weak D call: TRBD2 (5 bases). Germline loops: CDR1 SNHLY, CDR2 FYNNEI. The CDR3 contains 13 residues. For the CDR3, the DNA is TGTGCCAGCAGTCTTCACAGAACCGGGGAGCTGTCTTTT. It yields the protein CASSLHRTGELSF.

This chain connects TRBV4-3 to TRBJ2-1; TRBD2 is a possible D gene (5 bases). The CDR3 runs 13 residues. From germline, CDR1 is LGHNA and CDR2 YSLEER. V shed 1 base and J shed 14 bases, with 15 bases lying between them. The CDR3 DNA reads as TGCGCCAGCAGCCAAGGAGGAAAAATGGGAGAGTTCTTC. Translation gives CASSQGGKMGEFF.

This clonotype was observed a few times. CDR3 DNA sequence: TGTGCCAGCAGTGAATCCGGCTGGGGGATAGGGACGGGCGTTGACACCGGGGAGCTGTTTTTT. It encodes CASSESGWGIGTGVDTGELFF. The V gene is TRBV25-1, the J gene TRBJ2-2; D may be TRBD1 or TRBD2 (5 bases each). The CDR3 has 21 amino acids. V lost 1 base and J lost 3, with 27 bases in between. CDR1 is MGHDK, CDR2 SYGVNS, per germline.

This clonotype has a handful of counts. The V call is TRBV3-1, the J call TRBJ2-3, with a weak D call TRBD1 (7 bases). The CDR3 loop spans 16 amino acids. Germline-derived CDR1 and CDR2 are LGHDT and YNNKEL (reference sequence). The ends were cut back, 2 bases at V and 4 bases at J, with 16 bases in the middle. CDR3 in DNA: TGTGCCAGCAGCCAACGGGGCAGGGGGGAGTCAGATACGCAGTATTTT. Amino acids: CASSQRGRGESDTQYF.

This clonotype was counted between two and nine times. V is TRBV19 and J is TRBJ2-7; possible D gene TRBD1, 7 bases. Trimming removed 4 bases from V and 3 bases from J, with 10 bases in between. The CDR3 contains 13 residues. From germline, CDR1 is LNHDA and CDR2 SQIVND (reference sequence). The CDR3 spells CASSTRGDYEQYF. The CDR3 DNA follows: TGTGCCAGTAGTACCAGGGGGGACTACGAGCAGTACTTC.

This clonotype was observed a handful of times. The chain joins TRBV5-1 to TRBJ2-3; D is uncertain. The V gene lost 4 bases and the J gene lost 2 bases, with 11 bases spanning the gap. This CDR3 spans 14 amino acids. The germline V gene has CDR1 SGHRS and CDR2 YFSETQ. The CDR3 sequence: CASSTQKFTDTQYF. For the CDR3, the DNA is TGCGCCAGCAGCACCCAGAAGTTCACAGATACGCAGTATTTT.

This clonotype was detected a few times. This rearrangement joins TRBV4-1 to TRBJ1-3; the D is unclear. V shed 0 bases and J shed 0 bases, with 12 bases lying between them. The germline CDR1 and CDR2 sequences are MGHRA and YSYEKL. This CDR3 comprises 17 residues. This chain's CDR3 is CASSQDPRTDSGNTIYF. The CDR3 DNA follows: TGCGCCAGCAGCCAAGACCCCCGGACCGACTCTGGAAACACCATATATTTT.

This clonotype was seen a handful of times. The chain uses TRBV5-1 and TRBJ2-7; TRBD1 is a possible D gene (6 bases). Germline V gives CDR1 SGHRS, CDR2 YFSETQ. V gave up 0 bases and J gave up 3 bases, with 13 bases separating them. The CDR3 has 15 residues. In nucleotides, the CDR3 is TGCGCCAGCAGCTTGGCCGGGACATTAGGCTACGAGCAGTACTTC. Translation gives CASSLAGTLGYEQYF.

This clonotype was counted only a few times. The genes are TRBV6-5 and TRBJ1-1; D is undetermined. Germline CDR1 and CDR2: MNHEY and SVGAGI. This CDR3 comprises 12 residues. V was pared by 7 bases and J by 7 bases, with 13 bases between. The CDR3 DNA follows: TGTGCCAGCACCAATCGGGGAAGTGAAGCTTTCTTT. Amino acid sequence: CASTNRGSEAFF.

This clonotype was counted only a few times. The chain has TRBV3-1 and TRBJ2-1; D not certain. V was clipped by 4 bases and J by 6 bases, with 10 bases between them. Germline CDR1 is LGHDT and CDR2 is YNNKEL (reference sequence). The CDR3 is 13 amino acids. CDR3 sequence (DNA): TGTGCCAGCAGCCCGACCACCGCCAATGAGCAGTTCTTC. Protein product: CASSPTTANEQFF.

The rearrangement links TRBV20-1 to TRBJ2-7, with a possible D match to TRBD1 (5 bases). The CDR3 length is 14 residues. V shed 1 base and J shed 6 bases, with 16 bases lying between them. Germline V gives CDR1 DFQATT, CDR2 SNEGSKA (reference sequence). The CDR3 region is CSARVPLGLGEQYF. Written as DNA, the CDR3 is TGCAGTGCTAGAGTTCCCCTGGGGCTGGGCGAGCAGTACTTC.